The 14 T cell receptor beta chains in this list originate from one sample, sequenced in a study of T cell responses to AZD1222 COVID-19 vaccine. Libraries were prepared by immunoSEQ multiplex PCR; TCRdb keeps only in-frame clonotypes and omits some of them. The sample holds about 94,000 clones, almost 90% seen once. The sample here was peripheral blood, taken on day 0 of AZD1222 vaccination. The receptor source for this set is an adult in good health.

The chain carries TRBV7-9 and TRBJ2-7, with D hard to call. The germline V gene encodes CDR1 SEHNR and CDR2 FQNEAQ (reference sequence). This CDR3 spans 15 amino acids. Trimming stripped 0 bases from V and 7 bases from J, with 16 bases between. The CDR3 sequence: CASSLATGYLREQYF. In DNA, the CDR3 is TGTGCCAGCAGCTTAGCGACGGGTTATTTGAGGGAGCAGTACTTC. Together with reference TRBV7-9 and TRBJ2-7, the CDR3 gives the full variable domain: DTGVSQNPRHKITKRGQNVTFRCDPISEHNRLYWYRQTLGQGPEFLTYFQNEAQLEKSRLLSDRFSAERPKGSFSTLEIQRTEQGDSAMYLCASSLATGYLREQYFGPGTRLTVT.

This clone has only one observation. The chain combines TRBV3-1 (or the pseudogene TRBV3-2) with TRBJ2-3, with D maybe TRBD2 (5 bases). The V and J ends lost 4 bases and 6 bases respectively, with 11 bases between them. CDR3 size: 13 residues. Germline values: CDR1 LGHDT, CDR2 YNNKEL (reference sequence). The CDR3 sequence: CASSPGLGDTQYF. CDR3 nucleotides: TGTGCCAGCAGCCCCGGACTGGGCGATACGCAGTATTTT.

V gene TRBV19 combines with J gene TRBJ2-1; 12 nucleotides match TRBD2. CDR3 length: 19 amino acids. The V segment lost 4 bases and the J segment 0 bases; nucleotides outside the gene matches: 10. Germline V gives CDR1 LNHDA, CDR2 SQIVND (reference sequence). For the CDR3, the DNA is TGTGCCAGTAGTAGGCTAGCGGGGGGGCAGTATAGCTCCTACAATGAGCAGTTCTTC. As protein: CASSRLAGGQYSSYNEQFF.

Worth noting for this clone: The junction and the germline gene differ at one end; a read error may be behind it. The chain employs TRBV29-1 and TRBJ2-7; 9 bases match TRBD1. The length of the CDR3 is 12 residues. Per germline, CDR1 SQVTM and CDR2 ANQGSEA. The CDR3 DNA reads as TGCAGCATTGACAGGGGGTTCGACGAGCAGTACTTC. Its protein is CSIDRGFDEQYF.

This chain uses TRBV18 with TRBJ1-2; D is unclear. The V end was cut by 3 bases, the J end by 4 bases, with 12 bases between. The CDR3 is 14 residues long. Germline V gene data show CDR1 as KGHSH and CDR2 as LQKENI. The CDR3: CASSPSGDSYGYTF. DNA of the CDR3: TGTGCCAGCTCACCGTCGGGTGATTCCTATGGCTACACCTTC.

The chain recombines TRBV2 with TRBJ1-3; 8 bases are shared with TRBD1. The CDR3 extends over 17 amino acids. V lost 6 bases and J lost 4; bases outside the gene matches: 14. CDR1 and CDR2 (germline): SNHLY, FYNNEI. CDR3 loop: CASSQDWTGRNGNTIYF. As DNA, the CDR3 is TGTGCCAGCAGCCAAGATTGGACAGGGAGGAACGGAAACACCATATATTTT.

This sequence joins TRBV30 and TRBJ1-4; a possible D gene is TRBD1 (5 bases). The CDR3 extends over 14 amino acids. V was pared by 7 bases and J by 7 bases, with 19 bases between. CDR1 is GTSNPN and CDR2 is SVGIG in the germline V gene (reference sequence). The CDR3 sequence: CALSPGPAVEKLFF. DNA for the CDR3: TGTGCCTTGTCACCGGGACCGGCGGTTGAAAAACTGTTTTTT.

The chain couples TRBV19 to TRBJ2-7, with a possible D match to TRBD1 (6 bases). CDR1 is LNHDA, CDR2 SQIVND, per germline (reference sequence). This CDR3 has 20 residues. V was shortened by 0 bases and J by 2 bases, with 26 bases between the two germline ends. Written as DNA, the CDR3 is TGTGCCAGTAGTATAGATCGGAGGCAGGGGAACGATCCGGGCCCCTACGAGCAGTACTTC. It is translated as CASSIDRRQGNDPGPYEQYF.

In its sample, this clone was seen once. The chain carries TRBV18 and TRBJ1-5; D is ambiguous. Looked up from germline, CDR1 is KGHSH and CDR2 is LQKENI. The CDR3 is 13 amino acids. The ends were cut back, 1 base at V and 5 bases at J, with 6 bases in the middle. Written as DNA, the CDR3 is TGTGCCAGCTCACCACTGGAAGATCAGCCCCAGCATTTT. Its translation is CASSPLEDQPQHF.

The chain links TRBV6-2 or TRBV6-3 to TRBJ2-5; possible D gene TRBD1, 6 bases. Germline CDR1 and CDR2: MNHEY and SVGEGT. Trimming shortened V by 5 bases and J by 4 bases, and 23 bases separated the two germline ends. CDR3 length equals 17 residues. The CDR3 spells CASSNLFSNRVGETQYF. CDR3 sequence (DNA): TGTGCCAGCAGTAACCTCTTTTCTAACAGGGTCGGAGAGACCCAGTACTTC.

The V and J genes are TRBV6-5 and TRBJ1-1; D not resolved. The CDR3 has 14 residues. V dropped 5 bases and J dropped 1 base, with 11 bases sitting between them. Germline CDR1 and CDR2: MNHEY and SVGAGI. In DNA, the CDR3 is TGTGCCAGCAGTCTCCCGGTCAGGAACACTGAAGCTTTCTTT. Translation gives CASSLPVRNTEAFF.

This chain links TRBV27 with TRBJ2-1, with unresolved D. The germline V gene encodes CDR1 MNHEY and CDR2 SMNVEV (reference sequence). The CDR3 totals 12 residues. Trimming took 8 bases from V and 0 from J, leaving 5 bases between them. The CDR3 nucleotides read TGTGCCAGCGGGAACTCCTACAATGAGCAGTTCTTC. Its translation is CASGNSYNEQFF.

J is TRBJ1-1 and V is TRBV27, with 7 bases identical to TRBD1. CDR1 and CDR2 (germline): MNHEY, SMNVEV (reference sequence). The CDR3 loop spans 14 amino acids. The J segment lost 5 bases and the V segment lost 5 bases, leaving 8 bases of the junction unmatched. CDR3 nucleotide sequence: TGTGCCAGCAGTCCGCAGGGGGGCAGGACTGAAGCTTTCTTT. It yields the protein CASSPQGGRTEAFF.

A single count supports this clone. The V gene is TRBV7-3, the J gene TRBJ1-1, with D unresolved. The CDR3 contains 13 residues. With 2 bases removed from V and 8 bases from J, the gap between germline ends came to 12 bases. Germline assignment: CDR1 SGHTA and CDR2 FQGTGA. CDR3 residues: CASSLGIGYEAFF. CDR3 in DNA: TGTGCCAGCAGCTTAGGCATTGGATACGAAGCTTTCTTT.